The clone carrying this TCR beta chain was found many times. The antigen remains unidentified. Each TCR beta library was made by quantitative 5'-RACE that incorporated molecular barcodes. TCRdb itself ran the 5' RACE reads through MiXCR, one entry per CDR3 protein. The sample has a few hundred thousand distinct CDR3 sequences, roughly 12% seen once; the top ten hold roughly a tenth. This sample was included in a study of CD8 T cells in ankylosing spondylitis. General observations from the study: Clones tied to disease were said to be significantly enriched in matched ankylosing spondylitis synovial fluid.

Germline-derived CDR1 and CDR2 are SEHNR and FQNEAQ (reference sequence). The CDR3 totals 13 residues. The V and J ends lost 11 bases and 3 bases respectively, with 13 bases between them. The V call is TRBV7-9, the J call TRBJ2-2; D call uncertain. The TCR was taken from a female donor with ankylosing spondylitis or in good health (not recorded which). Source material: blood, either unsorted or a sorted T cell fraction (not recorded which). The CDR3 DNA reads TGTGCCTCTCGACTTGAGGACACCGGGGAGCTGTTTTTT. The encoded protein is CASRLEDTGELFF. The full variable domain, with the rest looked up from reference TRBV7-9 and TRBJ2-2, is DTGVSQNPRHKITKRGQNVTFRCDPISEHNRLYWYRQTLGQGPEFLTYFQNEAQLEKSRLLSDRFSAERPKGSFSTLEIQRTEQGDSAMYLCASRLEDTGELFFGEGSRLTVL.